Shown below are 14 T cell receptor beta chains from a single sample sequenced in a study of PD-L1 blockade in urothelial cancer (dated by TCRdb to the late 2010s). What the time point label conveys for this sample: pretreatment peripheral blood. Receptor amplification or capture employed the immunoSEQ multiplex PCR assay. In its TCRdb copy, this immuneACCESS table keeps in-frame sequences only and misses some clones. Where compared with another copy, unresolved V genes explain less than half of these, and the others have no known cause. The sample table records approximately 100,000 clones; more than 80% of these occur just once. In total, the top ten clones hold 0.85% to 1% of the sample. The material was PBMCs, obtained around atezolizumab (anti-PD-L1) treatment. These receptors came from a woman aged 80 or over with urothelial cancer.

J is TRBJ2-7 and V is TRBV19, with TRBD1 matching 7 bases. Losses at the gene ends were 8 bases for V and 1 base for J; bases not matched to a gene: 5. The CDR3 covers 13 residues. Germline V gene data show CDR1 as LNHDA and CDR2 as SQIVND (reference sequence). This chain's CDR3 is CASAQGVSYEQYF. The CDR3 coding sequence is TGTGCCAGTGCCCAGGGGGTGTCCTACGAGCAGTACTTC.

The J gene is TRBJ1-1, the V gene TRBV5-1; TRBD1 matches 8 bases. The germline CDR1 and CDR2 sequences are SGHRS and YFSETQ. V was clipped by 0 bases and J by 2 bases; unmatched bases: 6. CDR3 length: 16 residues. The CDR3 loop reads CASSLGAGGLNTEAFF. The CDR3 nucleotides read TGCGCCAGCAGCTTGGGAGCAGGGGGCCTTAACACTGAAGCTTTCTTT.

The genes are TRBV29-1 and TRBJ2-7, with a tentative D call TRBD2 (7 bases). Germline V gives CDR1 SQVTM, CDR2 ANQGSEA. Between the trimmed V and J ends, which lost 1 base and 5 bases, there was a span of 15 bases. The CDR3 consists of 14 residues. CDR3 coding DNA: TGCAGCGTTGAAGCGGGGGGCGCGGGGGACGAGCAGTACTTC. This encodes CSVEAGGAGDEQYF.

V is TRBV29-1 and J is TRBJ2-1; 13 nucleotides line up with TRBD2. Germline CDR1 reads SQVTM; CDR2 reads ANQGSEA. This CDR3 has 14 residues. Trimming cost V 6 bases and J 10 bases; bases outside gene matches: 9. The CDR3 region has the DNA TGCAGCGTCTCCAGTGGGACTAGCGGGACCGAGCAGTTCTTC. It specifies CSVSSGTSGTEQFF.

The rearrangement links TRBV15 to TRBJ2-3; 11 bases are shared with TRBD2. The CDR3 sequence is 16 residues long. V lost 5 bases to trimming and J lost 2 bases; unmatched junction nucleotides: 6. The germline gives CDR1 LNHNV, CDR2 YYDKDF (reference sequence). Written as DNA, the CDR3 is TGTGCCACCAGCCCCGGGACTAGCGGTACCACAGATACGCAGTATTTT. Amino acid sequence: CATSPGTSGTTDTQYF.

V gene TRBV7-9 combines with J gene TRBJ2-5, with D perhaps TRBD2 (6 bases). Germline V CDR1 and CDR2: SEHNR, FQNEAQ (reference sequence). The length of the CDR3 is 15 residues. Trimming removed 0 bases from V and 2 bases from J, with 10 bases in between. DNA for the CDR3: TGTGCCAGCAGCTTAGCTAGCGGAATTCAAGAGACCCAGTACTTC. Its translation is CASSLASGIQETQYF.

The CDR3 sequence: CAIRADGHYEQYF. CDR3 sequence (DNA): TGTGCCATCAGGGCGGACGGACACTACGAGCAGTACTTC. The gene calls are TRBV10-3 and TRBJ2-7, with D possibly TRBD1 on 5 matching bases. The CDR3 runs to 13 residues. CDR1 and CDR2 from the germline V gene are ENHRY and SYGVKD. Trimming pared 6 bases from V and 3 bases from J, leaving 12 bases between.

The V gene is TRBV28, the J gene TRBJ1-1; a weak D match, TRBD1 (6 bases). V was cut by 11 bases and J by 1 base, with 14 bases left in between. The CDR3 runs 13 residues. Germline V gene data show CDR1 as MDHEN and CDR2 as SYDVKM. The CDR3 DNA is TGTGCCGCCGAAGGGGGGGGGAACACTGAAGCTTTCTTT. Translation: CAAEGGGNTEAFF.

This clone occurred once. The chain joins TRBV6-6 to TRBJ1-5, with D unclear. There are 15 residues in the CDR3. V gave up 2 bases and J gave up 6 bases, with 14 bases separating them. CDR1 is MNHNY and CDR2 is SVGAGI in the germline V gene (reference sequence). CDR3 DNA: TGTGCCAGCAGTTACGATTTCGGGGATCGTCAGCCCCAGCATTTT. Residues: CASSYDFGDRQPQHF.

The J gene is TRBJ1-1, the V gene TRBV6-1; 12 bases align to TRBD1. Trimming removed 6 bases from V and 11 bases from J; junction bases left unmatched: 10. From germline, CDR1 is MNHNS and CDR2 SASEGT. The CDR3 covers 14 residues. As DNA, the CDR3 is TGTGCCAGCAGAGGGACAGGGGGCGCCCAAAATGCTTTCTTT. It codes for CASRGTGGAQNAFF.

This clone has a single count. The gene calls are TRBV15 and TRBJ2-3; D is perhaps TRBD2 (5 bases). This CDR3 contains 16 residues. Per the germline V gene, CDR1 is LNHNV and CDR2 is YYDKDF (reference sequence). Trimming shortened V by 5 bases and J by 0 bases, and 15 bases separated the two germline ends. CDR3 coding DNA: TGTGCCACCAGCCCCCAAGAGCGGCGTAGCACAGATACGCAGTATTTT. Protein sequence: CATSPQERRSTDTQYF.

The chain carries TRBV7-7 and TRBJ2-5; weak D call: TRBD1 (7 bases). The CDR3 has 15 amino acids. V lost 2 bases and J lost 4, with 14 bases in between. Germline assignment: CDR1 SSHAT and CDR2 FNYEAQ (reference sequence). In DNA form, the CDR3 reads TGTGCCAGCAGCTTACAACAGGGGCGGGGAGAGACCCAGTACTTC. It codes for CASSLQQGRGETQYF. Together with reference TRBV7-7 and TRBJ2-5, the CDR3 gives the full variable domain: GAGVSQSPRYKVTKRGQDVTLRCDPISSHATLYWYQQALGQGPEFLTYFNYEAQPDKSGLPSDRFSAERPEGSISTLTIQRTEQRDSAMYRCASSLQQGRGETQYFGPGTRLLVL.

The rearrangement uses TRBV9 and TRBJ2-2; TRBD2 matches at 7 bases. Germline V lookup: CDR1 SGDLS, CDR2 YYNGEE. This CDR3 spans 15 amino acids. After removal of 0 bases from V and 9 bases from J, the junction contained 8 bases not matched to a gene. The CDR3 coding sequence is TGTGCCAGCAGCGTAGGATTAGGGACTAACCGGGAGCTGTTTTTT. Protein product: CASSVGLGTNRELFF.

The chain has TRBV2 and TRBJ2-5, with a weak D call TRBD1 (5 bases). Germline V gene lookup returns CDR1 SNHLY and CDR2 FYNNEI. The CDR3 has 14 residues. V was trimmed by 1 base and J by 0 bases, leaving 6 bases between them. The CDR3 reads CASSEGQHQETQYF. CDR3 sequence (DNA): TGTGCCAGCAGTGAAGGACAGCACCAAGAGACCCAGTACTTC.